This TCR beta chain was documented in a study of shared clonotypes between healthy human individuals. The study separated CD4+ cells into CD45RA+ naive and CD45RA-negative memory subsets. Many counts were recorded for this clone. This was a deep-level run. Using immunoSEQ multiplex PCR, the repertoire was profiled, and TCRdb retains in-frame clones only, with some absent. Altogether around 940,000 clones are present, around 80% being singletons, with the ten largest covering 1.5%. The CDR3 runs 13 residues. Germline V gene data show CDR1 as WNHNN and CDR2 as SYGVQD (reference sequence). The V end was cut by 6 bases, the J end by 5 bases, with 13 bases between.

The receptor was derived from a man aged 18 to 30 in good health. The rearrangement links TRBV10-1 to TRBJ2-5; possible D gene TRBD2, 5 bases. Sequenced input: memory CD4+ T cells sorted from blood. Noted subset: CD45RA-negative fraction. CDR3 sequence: CASRDSSLETQYF. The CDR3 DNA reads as TGCGCCAGCAGGGACTCTAGTTTGGAGACCCAGTACTTC.